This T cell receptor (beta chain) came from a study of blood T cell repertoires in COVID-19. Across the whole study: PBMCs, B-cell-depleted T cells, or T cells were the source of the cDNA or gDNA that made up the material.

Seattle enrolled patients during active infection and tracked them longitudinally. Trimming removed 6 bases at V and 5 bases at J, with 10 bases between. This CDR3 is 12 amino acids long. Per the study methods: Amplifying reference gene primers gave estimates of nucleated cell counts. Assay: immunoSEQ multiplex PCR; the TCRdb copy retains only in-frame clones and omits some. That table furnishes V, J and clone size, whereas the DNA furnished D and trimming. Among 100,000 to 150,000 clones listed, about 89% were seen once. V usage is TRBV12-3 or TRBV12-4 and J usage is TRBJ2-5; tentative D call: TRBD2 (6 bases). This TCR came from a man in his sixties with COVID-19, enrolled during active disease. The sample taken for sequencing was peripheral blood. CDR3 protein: CASRGLGETQYF. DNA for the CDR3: TGTGCCAGCAGGGGACTGGGGGAGACCCAGTACTTC.